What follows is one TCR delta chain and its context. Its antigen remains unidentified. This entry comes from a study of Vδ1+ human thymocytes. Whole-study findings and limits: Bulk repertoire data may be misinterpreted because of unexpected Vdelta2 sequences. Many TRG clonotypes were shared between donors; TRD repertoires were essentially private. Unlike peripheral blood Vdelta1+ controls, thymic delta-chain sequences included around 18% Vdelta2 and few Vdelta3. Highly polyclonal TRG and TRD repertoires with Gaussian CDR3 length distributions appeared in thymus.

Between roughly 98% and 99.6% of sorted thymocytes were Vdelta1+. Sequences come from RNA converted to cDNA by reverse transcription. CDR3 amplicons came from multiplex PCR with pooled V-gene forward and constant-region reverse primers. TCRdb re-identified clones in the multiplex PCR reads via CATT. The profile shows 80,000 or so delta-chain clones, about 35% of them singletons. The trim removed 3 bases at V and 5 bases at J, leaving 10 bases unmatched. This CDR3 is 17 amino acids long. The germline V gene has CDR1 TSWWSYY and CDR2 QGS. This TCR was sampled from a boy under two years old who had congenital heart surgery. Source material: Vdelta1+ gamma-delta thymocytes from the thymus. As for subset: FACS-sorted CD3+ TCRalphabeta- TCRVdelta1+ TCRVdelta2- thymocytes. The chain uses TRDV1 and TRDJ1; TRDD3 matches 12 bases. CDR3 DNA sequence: TGTGCTCTTGGGGACAAACCCTGGGGGATACGCAGAGATAAACTCATCTTT. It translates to CALGDKPWGIRRDKLIF.